This T cell receptor (beta chain) was found in a study of cytomegalovirus exposure and HLA in healthy donors. Across the whole study: Unique TCRs numbering approximately 80 million, obtained from HLA-typed donors, made up an early data release.

A multiplex PCR was run with 60 Vbeta primers and 13 Jbeta primers. TCRdb's copy holds only in-frame clones and misses some; the assay was immunoSEQ multiplex PCR. The sample consists of roughly 150,000 clones, about 80% of them appearing once. Study-level findings and limits: Analyzed later, most CMV-associated TCR beta chains appeared HLA-restricted. In a later analysis, V- and J-gene trimming of beta chains associated with a DCLRE1C missense variant, replicated independently.

Trimming at V came to 1 base and at J to 4 bases, leaving 10 bases not matched to a gene. The CDR3 totals 16 residues. Germline values: CDR1 SGHDT, CDR2 YYEEEE. Notes on this clone: Antigen unknown.

Sequenced input: PBMCs. The source is a woman between 40 and 55 years old in good health and CMV-seronegative. This chain uses TRBV5-6 with TRBJ1-2; TRBD1 aligns across 7 bases. The CDR3 loop is CASSLPTGILAYGYTF. The CDR3 DNA is TGTGCCAGCAGCTTGCCGACAGGGATACTTGCCTATGGCTACACCTTC.